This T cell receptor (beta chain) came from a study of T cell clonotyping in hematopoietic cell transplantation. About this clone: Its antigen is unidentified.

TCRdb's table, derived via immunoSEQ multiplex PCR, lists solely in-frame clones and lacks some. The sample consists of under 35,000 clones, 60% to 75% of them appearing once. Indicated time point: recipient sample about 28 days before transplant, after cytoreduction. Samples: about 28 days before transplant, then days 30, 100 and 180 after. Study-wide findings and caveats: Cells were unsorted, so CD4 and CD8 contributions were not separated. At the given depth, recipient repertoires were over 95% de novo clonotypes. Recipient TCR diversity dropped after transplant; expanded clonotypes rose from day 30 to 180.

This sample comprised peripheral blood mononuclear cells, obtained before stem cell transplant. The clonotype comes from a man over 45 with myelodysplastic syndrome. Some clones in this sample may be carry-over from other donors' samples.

The CDR3 sequence is CASGQYEQYF. CDR3 nucleotides: TGTGCCAGCGGTCAATACGAGCAGTACTTC. The rearrangement uses TRBV27 and TRBJ2-7, with D unclear. Per germline, CDR1 MNHEY and CDR2 SMNVEV (reference sequence). V lost 8 bases and J 4 bases, leaving 6 bases between the germline ends. The CDR3 sequence is 10 residues long.